The 30 T cell receptor beta chains in this list originate from one sample, sequenced in a study of cytomegalovirus exposure and HLA in healthy donors. 13 Jbeta primers and 60 Vbeta primers were used for the PCR. Data came from immunoSEQ multiplex PCR; TCRdb stores just in-frame clones and leaves some out. The sample has approximately 100,000 clones; about 89% are singletons. Sequencing input: PBMCs. These TCRs come from a man under 40 in good health and CMV-seropositive.

The chain recombines TRBV15 with TRBJ2-1, with TRBD2 as a possible D gene (6 bases). The ends were cut back, 0 bases at V and 9 bases at J, with 12 bases in the middle. Germline V gene lookup returns CDR1 LNHNV and CDR2 YYDKDF (reference sequence). The CDR3 loop spans 14 amino acids. In DNA form, the CDR3 reads TGTGCCACCAGCAGAGAGCGCGGGATGGTTGAGCAGTTCTTC. This sequence encodes CATSRERGMVEQFF.

The chain carries TRBV28 and TRBJ1-2; 9 bases map to TRBD1. V dropped 3 bases and J dropped 7; count of bases not matched to a gene: 12. The CDR3 spans 16 residues. The germline V gene has CDR1 MDHEN and CDR2 SYDVKM. This CDR3 reads CASSFVSRQGVGGYTF. The CDR3 coding sequence is TGTGCCAGCAGTTTCGTCTCAAGACAGGGGGTAGGTGGCTACACCTTC.

The V call is TRBV4-1, the J call TRBJ2-7; 10 bases are shared with TRBD1. Trimming removed 2 bases from V and 2 bases from J; junction bases left unmatched: 6. The germline gives CDR1 MGHRA, CDR2 YSYEKL. This CDR3 region has 16 residues. The CDR3 DNA sequence: TGCGCCAGCAGCCAAAAGGGACAGGGGCCACCCTACGAGCAGTACTTC. Amino acids: CASSQKGQGPPYEQYF.

CDR3 DNA sequence: TGTGCCAGCAGCTTGGGAGGGTCTGCTGGAAACACCATATATTTT. Translated, it gives CASSLGGSAGNTIYF. The V and J genes are TRBV5-4 and TRBJ1-3; the D is unclear. Trimming stripped 0 bases from V and 2 bases from J, with 9 bases between. Germline CDR1 and CDR2: SGHNT and YYREEE (reference sequence). The CDR3 contains 15 residues.

The CDR3 spells CAWSGRLQETQYF. CDR3 in DNA: TGTGCCTGGAGTGGCAGGCTCCAAGAGACCCAGTACTTC. The gene calls are TRBV30 and TRBJ2-5; D gene ambiguous. V was shortened by 1 base and J by 1 base, with 7 bases between the two germline ends. Germline CDR1 GTSNPN, CDR2 SVGIG (reference sequence). This CDR3 has 13 residues.

The chain couples TRBV11-2 to TRBJ2-6; 10 bases are a match to TRBD2. Germline trimming cut 5 bases from V and 0 bases from J; bases unmatched to any gene: 4. In germline, CDR1 is SGHAT, CDR2 FQNNGV. This CDR3 spans 17 amino acids. This CDR3 reads CASSPGLAASGANVLTF. The CDR3 nucleotides are TGTGCCAGCAGCCCAGGACTAGCGGCCTCTGGGGCCAACGTCCTGACTTTC.

This clone was picked up one time. The chain links TRBV27 to TRBJ2-3; the match to TRBD2 covers 12 bases. This CDR3 contains 15 residues. J was trimmed by 8 bases and V by 0 bases; bases with no gene match: 3. CDR1 is MNHEY and CDR2 is SMNVEV in the germline V gene (reference sequence). The CDR3 protein is CASSLSGLAGLTQYF. For the CDR3, the DNA is TGTGCCAGCAGTTTATCAGGACTAGCGGGACTTACGCAGTATTTT.

The V call is TRBV28, the J call TRBJ1-2, with 10 bases lining up with TRBD1. J gave up 3 bases and V 6 bases, and 7 bases lay outside the gene matches. CDR1 and CDR2 (germline): MDHEN, SYDVKM. The CDR3 contains 15 residues. The CDR3 sequence is CASRPGQGRDYGYTF. CDR3 in DNA: TGTGCCAGCAGACCGGGACAGGGGAGGGACTATGGCTACACCTTC.

The chain carries TRBV6-5 and TRBJ1-5; 9 bases are a match to TRBD1. Trimming at V came to 7 bases and at J to 4 bases, leaving 8 bases not matched to a gene. CDR3 length: 15 amino acids. The germline CDR1 and CDR2 sequences are MNHEY and SVGAGI. The CDR3 reads CASNAGTGLNQPQHF. The CDR3, as DNA: TGTGCCAGCAACGCCGGGACAGGGCTTAATCAGCCCCAGCATTTT.

This clone was seen a handful of times. The chain recombines TRBV2 with TRBJ2-2; no reliable D call. The CDR3 consists of 16 residues. The V and J ends lost 0 bases and 0 bases respectively, with 8 bases between them. Germline CDR1 reads SNHLY; CDR2 reads FYNNEI. Here the CDR3 DNA reads TGTGCCAGCAGTGAAGCGCGAAGCGCGAACACCGGGGAGCTGTTTTTT. Encoded protein: CASSEARSANTGELFF.

This clone was picked up a small number of times. The chain is built from TRBV28 and TRBJ2-7; TRBD2 matches 7 bases. The CDR3 sequence is 14 residues long. Germline loops: CDR1 MDHEN, CDR2 SYDVKM. Losses at the gene ends were 5 bases for V and 7 bases for J; bases not matched to a gene: 11. The CDR3 sequence: CASSARLATREQYF. CDR3 DNA: TGTGCCAGCAGTGCCCGACTAGCCACGAGGGAGCAGTACTTC.

The chain uses TRBV18 and TRBJ1-4, with D maybe TRBD1 (6 bases). The CDR3 spans 16 residues. The germline gives CDR1 KGHSH, CDR2 LQKENI. Deletions cut 1 base from V and 6 bases from J, with 15 bases between. The CDR3 loop reads CASSPLRRGADEKLFF. DNA for the CDR3: TGTGCCAGCTCACCACTTAGACGGGGGGCAGATGAAAAACTGTTTTTT.

The rearrangement joins TRBV25-1 to TRBJ2-1; D may be TRBD1 (5 bases). The CDR3 has 16 amino acids. With 0 bases removed from V and 5 bases from J, the gap between germline ends came to 14 bases. Germline V gene data show CDR1 as MGHDK and CDR2 as SYGVNS. CDR3 loop: CASSEYTGTSNNEQFF. CDR3 bases: TGTGCCAGCAGTGAATATACAGGAACCTCTAACAATGAGCAGTTCTTC.

V and J are TRBV6-1 and TRBJ1-1, with TRBD1 matching over 11 bases. Trimming took 7 bases from V and 5 from J; bases not matched to a gene: 6. CDR1 and CDR2 (germline): MNHNS, SASEGT. CDR3 length: 14 amino acids. In DNA form, the CDR3 reads TGTGCCAGCAATAAGGACAGGGGGCGGACTGAAGCTTTCTTT. It encodes CASNKDRGRTEAFF.

For the CDR3, the DNA is TGTGCCAGCAGCTTAGGGAGGGTAGGCTACACCTTC. Translating it yields CASSLGRVGYTF. The V call is TRBV7-9, the J call TRBJ1-2; D unresolved. The CDR3 extends over 12 amino acids. Germline lookup yields CDR1 SEHNR and CDR2 FQNEAQ (reference sequence). Trimming shortened V by 1 base and J by 8 bases, and 8 bases separated the two germline ends.

This chain uses TRBV13 with TRBJ1-4; TRBD1 aligns across 7 bases. With V trimmed by 4 bases and J by 0 bases, 5 bases remained unmatched. CDR1 and CDR2 (germline): PRHDT, FYEKMQ (reference sequence). This CDR3 spans 16 amino acids. CDR3 sequence reads: CASSSRGPATNEKLFF. In DNA, the CDR3 is TGTGCCAGCAGCTCGAGGGGGCCGGCAACTAATGAAAAACTGTTTTTT.

The rearrangement joins TRBV2 to TRBJ1-2; TRBD1 aligns across 7 bases. The CDR3 extends over 13 amino acids. V lost 8 bases to trimming and J lost 3 bases; unmatched junction nucleotides: 6. Germline assignment: CDR1 SNHLY and CDR2 FYNNEI. The CDR3 region is CASSRTGDYGYTF. DNA for the CDR3: TGTGCCAGCTCGAGGACAGGTGACTATGGCTACACCTTC.

The chain is built from TRBV5-1 and TRBJ1-2, with TRBD1 matching 7 bases. CDR3 length: 14 residues. V was pared by 4 bases and J by 0 bases, with 3 bases of the junction left unmatched. Germline V gives CDR1 SGHRS, CDR2 YFSETQ. CDR3 amino acids: CASSGGQTNYGYTF. CDR3 nucleotides: TGCGCCAGCAGCGGGGGACAGACTAACTATGGCTACACCTTC.

The CDR3 reads CASSTRGLAETQYF. CDR3 DNA: TGCGCCAGCAGTACCAGGGGGCTCGCAGAGACCCAGTACTTC. This sequence joins TRBV5-1 and TRBJ2-5; the match to TRBD1 covers 8 bases. With 5 bases clipped from V and 4 bases from J, the junction kept 7 bases outside the gene matches. The CDR3 sequence is 14 residues long. Germline V gives CDR1 SGHRS, CDR2 YFSETQ. The whole variable domain, filled in from reference TRBV5-1 and TRBJ2-5, reads KAGVTQTPRYLIKTRGQQVTLSCSPISGHRSVSWYQQTPGQGLQFLFEYFSETQRNKGNFPGRFSGRQFSNSRSEMNVSTLELGDSALYLCASSTRGLAETQYFGPGTRLLVL.

J is TRBJ2-6 and V is TRBV4-1; D unclear. The CDR3 spans 13 residues. Germline V gene lookup returns CDR1 MGHRA and CDR2 YSYEKL. V lost 1 base to trimming and J lost 9 bases, with 7 bases between them. The CDR3 reads CASSQVERNVLTF. CDR3 DNA sequence: TGCGCCAGCAGCCAAGTGGAGCGCAACGTCCTGACTTTC.

The chain joins TRBV27 to TRBJ1-1, with D possibly being TRBD1 (5 bases). Germline values: CDR1 MNHEY, CDR2 SMNVEV (reference sequence). With 6 bases removed from V and 6 bases from J, the gap between germline ends came to 11 bases. This CDR3 is built from 12 residues. The CDR3 DNA reads as TGTGCCAGCAGGGGGCCGAATCCTGAAGCTTTCTTT. The encoded protein is CASRGPNPEAFF.

The chain joins TRBV28 to TRBJ2-1, with D hard to call. Trimming took 7 bases from V and 10 from J, leaving 11 bases between them. The germline CDR1 and CDR2 sequences are MDHEN and SYDVKM. The CDR3 is 11 amino acids. The CDR3 reads CASTSRWEQFF. The DNA for the CDR3 is TGTGCCAGCACCTCGAGGTGGGAGCAGTTCTTC.

The J gene is TRBJ2-7, the V gene TRBV10-1, with D perhaps matching TRBD1 (6 bases). The germline V and J ends were trimmed by 2 bases and 6 bases, with 17 bases remaining between them. The CDR3 is made up of 15 amino acids. The germline gives CDR1 WNHNN, CDR2 SYGVQD (reference sequence). Here the CDR3 DNA reads TGCGCCAGCAGTGAGATCAGGGGATTCTTCGCCGAGCAGTACTTC. It yields the protein CASSEIRGFFAEQYF.

The V and J genes are TRBV5-4 and TRBJ2-6; 8 bases are a match to TRBD1. Germline V CDR1 and CDR2: SGHNT, YYREEE (reference sequence). CDR3 length equals 16 residues. V lost 2 bases, J lost 0 bases, and 1 base stayed unmatched. In DNA, the CDR3 is TGTGCCAGCAGCTTAACAGGGGGCTCTGGGGCCAACGTCCTGACTTTC. The encoded protein is CASSLTGGSGANVLTF.

J is TRBJ2-7 and V is TRBV27, with 8 bases lining up with TRBD1. The CDR3 contains 14 residues. The V gene end was trimmed by 6 bases and the J gene end by 0 bases; junction bases not matched to a gene: 4. In germline, CDR1 is MNHEY, CDR2 SMNVEV (reference sequence). The DNA of the CDR3 is TGTGCCAGCAGAAGTACAGGGGGCTCCTACGAGCAGTACTTC. Amino acids: CASRSTGGSYEQYF.

This clone was counted once. The V gene is TRBV11-2, the J gene TRBJ1-1; no reliable D call. The CDR3 runs 16 residues. Germline CDR1 SGHAT, CDR2 FQNNGV. V was shortened by 3 bases and J by 0 bases, with 14 bases between the two germline ends. DNA of the CDR3: TGTGCCAGCAGCTTCACCCCCCCCAGAATGAACACTGAAGCTTTCTTT. Amino acids: CASSFTPPRMNTEAFF.

The V and J genes are TRBV21-1 and TRBJ2-1; no DNA check was done on the table's D call, TRBD2. TRBV21-1 is shown as a pseudogene. There are 14 residues in the CDR3. In nucleotides, the CDR3 is TGTGCCAGCAACAGCGGGACGGGCTACAATGAGCAGTTCTTC. It encodes CASNSGTGYNEQFF.

Written as DNA, the CDR3 is TGTGCCAGCAATTCTCAAGGGACATACGATGAAAAACTGTTTTTT. Amino acids: CASNSQGTYDEKLFF. The rearrangement links TRBV28 to TRBJ1-4; TRBD1 might be the D (6 bases). Germline assignment: CDR1 MDHEN and CDR2 SYDVKM. This CDR3 comprises 15 residues. The V and J ends lost 7 bases and 6 bases respectively, with 18 bases between them.

J is TRBJ2-7 and V is TRBV6-1; 7 bases map to TRBD2. The CDR3 spans 12 residues. V was clipped by 6 bases and J by 3 bases; unmatched bases: 2. Germline CDR1 is MNHNS and CDR2 is SASEGT. CDR3 amino acids: CASRGGDYEQYF. The CDR3 DNA reads TGTGCCAGCAGGGGGGGGGACTACGAGCAGTACTTC.

With regard to this clone: Other DNA sequences within the sample encode an identical CDR3. The chain couples TRBV28 to TRBJ2-1; D is possibly TRBD2 (7 bases). The CDR3 has 15 amino acids. The V end was cut by 5 bases, the J end by 0 bases, with 11 bases between. Germline loops: CDR1 MDHEN, CDR2 SYDVKM. In DNA, the CDR3 is TGTGCCAGCAGTCGCGGGGGCGACTCCTACAATGAGCAGTTCTTC. Residues: CASSRGGDSYNEQFF.